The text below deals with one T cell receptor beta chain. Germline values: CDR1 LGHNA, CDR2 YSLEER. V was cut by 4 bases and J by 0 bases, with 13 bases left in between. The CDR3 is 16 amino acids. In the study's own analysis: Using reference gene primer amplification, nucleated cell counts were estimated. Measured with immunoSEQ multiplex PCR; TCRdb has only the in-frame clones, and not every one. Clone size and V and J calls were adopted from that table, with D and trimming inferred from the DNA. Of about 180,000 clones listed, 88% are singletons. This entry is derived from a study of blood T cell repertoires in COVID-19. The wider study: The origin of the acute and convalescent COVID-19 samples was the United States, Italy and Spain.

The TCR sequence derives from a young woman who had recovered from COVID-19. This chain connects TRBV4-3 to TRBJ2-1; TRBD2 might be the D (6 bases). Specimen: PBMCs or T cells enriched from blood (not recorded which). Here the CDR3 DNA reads TGCGCCAGCAGCCCTGTTGCGGGGAGCTCCTACAATGAGCAGTTCTTC. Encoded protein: CASSPVAGSSYNEQFF.